This section outlines one T cell receptor (beta chain) sequence together with its context. The data derive from a study of blood T cell repertoires in COVID-19. The overall study: Sites in the United States, Italy and Spain provided acute and convalescent COVID-19 samples. The cDNA or gDNA used as material had been derived from T cells, B-cell-depleted T cells, or PBMCs.

The CDR3 spans 15 residues. Trimming cost V 8 bases and J 4 bases; bases outside gene matches: 11. Germline values: CDR1 SNHLY, CDR2 FYNNEI. The authors' processing: Estimation of nucleated cell counts relied on the amplification of reference gene primers. Data came from immunoSEQ multiplex PCR; TCRdb stores just in-frame clones and leaves some out. The DNA gave D and trimming, while V, J and clone size come from that table. The sample carries about 100,000 clones, about 85% recorded once. The chain is built from TRBV2 and TRBJ2-3; 8 bases map to TRBD2. The sequence was obtained from a human donor in a cohort sampled during active COVID-19. The material sequenced was peripheral blood. CDR3 loop: CASDPAGVLPDTQYF. CDR3 in DNA: TGTGCCAGCGATCCAGCGGGGGTCCTCCCAGATACGCAGTATTTT.